This TCR beta chain was found in a study of blood T cell repertoires in COVID-19. Study summary: Researchers got acute and convalescent COVID-19 samples from the United States, Italy and Spain. Nucleic acid was either cDNA or gDNA, and it came from T cells, B-cell-depleted T cells, or PBMCs.

The CDR3 has 15 amino acids. V lost 2 bases and J lost 3; bases outside the gene matches: 4. Germline V gives CDR1 MNHNS, CDR2 SASEGT. In the original analysis: Amplification of reference gene primers provided the estimated nucleated cell counts. Only in-frame clones appear in the TCRdb table, and some are missing; sequencing was by immunoSEQ multiplex PCR. Clone size and V and J calls were adopted from that table, with D and trimming inferred from the DNA. The sample contains over 200,000 clones, 88% of which appear only once. This chain uses TRBV6-1 with TRBJ2-3, with 8 nucleotides matching TRBD2. This sequence originates from an older woman with acute or convalescent COVID-19. Sequencing input: peripheral blood. This CDR3 is CASSERERETDTQYF. The CDR3 nucleotides are TGTGCCAGCAGTGAAAGGGAGCGGGAGACAGATACGCAGTATTTT.